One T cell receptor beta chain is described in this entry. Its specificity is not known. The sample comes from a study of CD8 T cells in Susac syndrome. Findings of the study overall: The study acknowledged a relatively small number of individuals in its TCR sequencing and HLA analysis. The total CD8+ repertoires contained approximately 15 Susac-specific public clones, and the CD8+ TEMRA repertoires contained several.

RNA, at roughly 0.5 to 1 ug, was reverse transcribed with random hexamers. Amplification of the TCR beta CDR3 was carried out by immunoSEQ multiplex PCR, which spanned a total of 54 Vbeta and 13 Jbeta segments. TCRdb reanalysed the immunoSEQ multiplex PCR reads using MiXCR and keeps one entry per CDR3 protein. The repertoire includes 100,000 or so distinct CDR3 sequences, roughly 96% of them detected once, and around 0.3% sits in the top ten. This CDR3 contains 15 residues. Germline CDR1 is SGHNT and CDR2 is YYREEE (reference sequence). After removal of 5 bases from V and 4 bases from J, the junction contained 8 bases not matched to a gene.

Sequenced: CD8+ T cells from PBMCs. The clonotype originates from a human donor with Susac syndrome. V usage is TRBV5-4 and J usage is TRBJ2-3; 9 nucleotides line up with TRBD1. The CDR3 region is CASSSDRGGPDTQYF. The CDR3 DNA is TGTGCCAGCAGTTCGGACAGGGGAGGCCCAGATACGCAGTATTTT.